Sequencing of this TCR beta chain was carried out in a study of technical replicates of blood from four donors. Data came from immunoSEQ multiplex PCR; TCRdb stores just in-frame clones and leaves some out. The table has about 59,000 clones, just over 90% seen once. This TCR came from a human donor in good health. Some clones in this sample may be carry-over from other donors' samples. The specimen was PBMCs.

The CDR3 DNA follows: TGCAGCGTTCTAGGACCCAAGCGGGGGGACTCCAAAAACATTCAGTACTTC. Translation gives CSVLGPKRGDSKNIQYF. The chain has TRBV29-1 and TRBJ2-4, with 9 bases aligning to TRBD2. Germline V gene sequence: CDR1 SQVTM, CDR2 ANQGSEA. The CDR3 sequence is 17 residues long. Trimming at V came to 5 bases and at J to 2 bases, leaving 13 bases not matched to a gene. Full variable domain (remainder filled in from reference TRBV29-1 and TRBJ2-4): SAVISQKPSRDICQRGTSLTIQCQVDSQVTMMFWYRQQPGQSLTLIATANQGSEATYESGFVIDKFPISRPNLTFSTLTVSNMSPEDSSIYLCSVLGPKRGDSKNIQYFGAGTRLSVL.